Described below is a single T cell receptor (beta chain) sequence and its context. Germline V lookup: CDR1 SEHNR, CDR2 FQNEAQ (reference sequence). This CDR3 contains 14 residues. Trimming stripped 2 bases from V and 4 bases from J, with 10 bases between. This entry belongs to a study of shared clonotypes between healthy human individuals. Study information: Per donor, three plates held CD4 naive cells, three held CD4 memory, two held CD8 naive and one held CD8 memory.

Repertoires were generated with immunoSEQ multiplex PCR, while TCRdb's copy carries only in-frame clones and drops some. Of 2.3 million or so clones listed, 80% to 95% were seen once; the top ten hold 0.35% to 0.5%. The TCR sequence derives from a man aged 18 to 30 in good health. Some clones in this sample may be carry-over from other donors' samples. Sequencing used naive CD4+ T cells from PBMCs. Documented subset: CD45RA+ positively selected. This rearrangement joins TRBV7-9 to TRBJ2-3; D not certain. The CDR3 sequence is CASSLSSEPDTQYF. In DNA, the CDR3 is TGTGCCAGCAGCTTATCCTCCGAGCCAGATACGCAGTATTTT. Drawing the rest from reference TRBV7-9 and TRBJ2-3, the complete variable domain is DTGVSQNPRHKITKRGQNVTFRCDPISEHNRLYWYRQTLGQGPEFLTYFQNEAQLEKSRLLSDRFSAERPKGSFSTLEIQRTEQGDSAMYLCASSLSSEPDTQYFGPGTRLTVL.